This TCR beta chain was captured by sequencing in a study of T cell changes during pregnancy in multiple sclerosis. The CDR3 runs to 15 residues. Assay used: immunoSEQ multiplex PCR; TCRdb lists only in-frame clones, some missing. The table shows under 25,000 clones, with around nine tenths occurring only once. The clonotype was recovered from a female donor in good health, enrolled as a control in a pregnancy study. The rearrangement uses TRBV21-1 and TRBJ2-2; the table names TRBD1, a call not compared with the DNA. TRBV21-1 is tagged as a pseudogene. The starting material was CD8+ T cells from peripheral blood mononuclear cells, obtained in the first trimester of pregnancy. The CDR3 region is CASSKAGQNTGELFF. DNA for the CDR3: TGTGCCAGCAGCAAAGCGGGACAGAACACCGGGGAGCTGTTTTTT.